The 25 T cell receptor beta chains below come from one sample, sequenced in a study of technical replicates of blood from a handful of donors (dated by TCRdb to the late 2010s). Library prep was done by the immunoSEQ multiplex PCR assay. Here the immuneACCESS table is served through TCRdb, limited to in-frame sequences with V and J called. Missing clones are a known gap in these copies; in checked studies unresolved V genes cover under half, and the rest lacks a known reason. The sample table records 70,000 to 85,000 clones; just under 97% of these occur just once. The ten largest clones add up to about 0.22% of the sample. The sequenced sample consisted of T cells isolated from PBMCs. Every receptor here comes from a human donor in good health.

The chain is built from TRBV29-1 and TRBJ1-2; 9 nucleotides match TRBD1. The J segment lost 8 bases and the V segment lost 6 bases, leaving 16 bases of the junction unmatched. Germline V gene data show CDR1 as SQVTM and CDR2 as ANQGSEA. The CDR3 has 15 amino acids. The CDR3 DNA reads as TGCAGCGTCGCTGGGGGCACAGGGGGCTCTAGGGGCTACACCTTC. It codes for CSVAGGTGGSRGYTF. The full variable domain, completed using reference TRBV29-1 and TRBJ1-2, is SAVISQKPSRDICQRGTSLTIQCQVDSQVTMMFWYRQQPGQSLTLIATANQGSEATYESGFVIDKFPISRPNLTFSTLTVSNMSPEDSSIYLCSVAGGTGGSRGYTFGSGTRLTVV.

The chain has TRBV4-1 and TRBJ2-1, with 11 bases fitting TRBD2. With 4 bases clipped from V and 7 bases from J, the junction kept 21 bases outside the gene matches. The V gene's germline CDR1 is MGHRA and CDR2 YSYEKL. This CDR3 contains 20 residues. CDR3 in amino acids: CASSPRSTGPGTSGQNEQFF. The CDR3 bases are TGCGCCAGCAGCCCACGGAGTACAGGACCCGGGACTAGCGGACAAAATGAGCAGTTCTTC.

CDR3 nucleotides: TGTGCCAGCAGTTTCGTTGGTTGGGCGGGGGATGGAGGCAATGAGCAGTTCTTC. This encodes CASSFVGWAGDGGNEQFF. J is TRBJ2-1 and V is TRBV27; 7 bases are shared with TRBD2. CDR1 and CDR2 (germline): MNHEY, SMNVEV (reference sequence). J gave up 6 bases and V 3 bases, and 17 bases lay outside the gene matches. CDR3 size: 18 residues.

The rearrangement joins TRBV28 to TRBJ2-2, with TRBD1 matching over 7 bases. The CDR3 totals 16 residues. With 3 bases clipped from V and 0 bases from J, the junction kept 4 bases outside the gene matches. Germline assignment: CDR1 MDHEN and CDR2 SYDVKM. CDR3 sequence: CASSFRGIANTGELFF. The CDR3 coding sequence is TGTGCCAGCAGTTTCAGGGGGATCGCGAACACCGGGGAGCTGTTTTTT.

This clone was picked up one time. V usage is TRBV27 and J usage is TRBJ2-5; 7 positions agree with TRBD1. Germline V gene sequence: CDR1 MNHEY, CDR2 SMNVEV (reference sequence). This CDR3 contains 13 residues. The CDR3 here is CAVRPGQQETQYF. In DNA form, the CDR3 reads TGTGCTGTTCGGCCGGGACAGCAAGAGACCCAGTACTTC.

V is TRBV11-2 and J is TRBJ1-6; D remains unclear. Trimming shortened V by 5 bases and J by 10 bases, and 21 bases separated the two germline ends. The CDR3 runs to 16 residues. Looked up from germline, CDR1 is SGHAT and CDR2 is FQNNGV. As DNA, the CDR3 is TGTGCCAGCAGCCCACTCCTCTCCTCCGGGTGGTCACCCCTCCACTTT. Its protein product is CASSPLLSSGWSPLHF.

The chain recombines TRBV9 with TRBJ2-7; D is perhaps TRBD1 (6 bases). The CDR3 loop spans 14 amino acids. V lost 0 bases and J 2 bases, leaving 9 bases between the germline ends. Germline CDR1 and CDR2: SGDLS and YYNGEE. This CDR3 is CASSVGAGAYEQYF. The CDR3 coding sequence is TGTGCCAGCAGCGTAGGGGCAGGGGCCTACGAGCAGTACTTC.

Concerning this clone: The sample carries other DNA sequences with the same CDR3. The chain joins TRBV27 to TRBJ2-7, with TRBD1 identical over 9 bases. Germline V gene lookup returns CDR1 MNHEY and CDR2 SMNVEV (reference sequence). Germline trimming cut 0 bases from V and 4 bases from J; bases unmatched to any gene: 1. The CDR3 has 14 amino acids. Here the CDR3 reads CASSLSDRGYEQYF. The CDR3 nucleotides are TGTGCCAGCAGTTTATCGGACAGGGGTTACGAGCAGTACTTC.

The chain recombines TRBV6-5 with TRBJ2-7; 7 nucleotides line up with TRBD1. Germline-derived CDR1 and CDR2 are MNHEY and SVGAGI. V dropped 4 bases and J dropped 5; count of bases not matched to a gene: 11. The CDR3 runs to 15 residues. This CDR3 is CASSSVRGLRHEQYF. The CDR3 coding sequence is TGTGCCAGCAGTTCAGTAAGGGGGCTGCGGCACGAGCAGTACTTC.

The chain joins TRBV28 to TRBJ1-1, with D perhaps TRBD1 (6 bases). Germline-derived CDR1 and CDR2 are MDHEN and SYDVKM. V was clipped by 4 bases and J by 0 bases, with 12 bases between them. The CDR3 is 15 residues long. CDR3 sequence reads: CASSSFDRLNTEAFF. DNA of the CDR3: TGTGCCAGCAGTTCCTTCGACAGGCTGAACACTGAAGCTTTCTTT.

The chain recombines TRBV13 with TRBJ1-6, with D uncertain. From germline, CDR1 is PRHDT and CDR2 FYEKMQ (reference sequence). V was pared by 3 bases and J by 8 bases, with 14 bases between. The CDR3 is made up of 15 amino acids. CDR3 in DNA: TGTGCCAGCAGCTTTCGGGGTCATTTAGATTCACCCCTCCACTTT. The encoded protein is CASSFRGHLDSPLHF.

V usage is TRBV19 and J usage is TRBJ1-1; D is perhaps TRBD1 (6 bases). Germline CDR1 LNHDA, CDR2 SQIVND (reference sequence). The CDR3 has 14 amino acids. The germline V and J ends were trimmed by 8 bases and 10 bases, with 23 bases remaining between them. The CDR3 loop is CASARLPGPRGAFF. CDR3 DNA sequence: TGTGCCAGTGCGCGACTCCCGGGCCCCAGGGGAGCTTTCTTT.

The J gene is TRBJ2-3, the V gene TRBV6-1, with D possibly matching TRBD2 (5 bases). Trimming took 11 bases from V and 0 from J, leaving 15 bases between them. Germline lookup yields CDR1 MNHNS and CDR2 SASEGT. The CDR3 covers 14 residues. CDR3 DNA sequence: TGTGCCGCCCGGTCTAGAGGGAGCACAGATACGCAGTATTTT. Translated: CAARSRGSTDTQYF.

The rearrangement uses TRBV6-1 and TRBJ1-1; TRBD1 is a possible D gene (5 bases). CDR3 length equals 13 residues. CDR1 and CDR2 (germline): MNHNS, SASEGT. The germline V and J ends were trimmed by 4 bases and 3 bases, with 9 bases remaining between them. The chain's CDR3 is CASSGSGYTEAFF. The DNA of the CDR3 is TGTGCCAGCAGTGGATCAGGGTACACTGAAGCTTTCTTT.

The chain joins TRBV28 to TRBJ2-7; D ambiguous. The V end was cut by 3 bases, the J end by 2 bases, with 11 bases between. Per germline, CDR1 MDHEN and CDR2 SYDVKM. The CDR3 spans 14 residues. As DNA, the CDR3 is TGTGCCAGCAGTTTGGGTGGTAGCACCTACGAGCAGTACTTC. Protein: CASSLGGSTYEQYF.

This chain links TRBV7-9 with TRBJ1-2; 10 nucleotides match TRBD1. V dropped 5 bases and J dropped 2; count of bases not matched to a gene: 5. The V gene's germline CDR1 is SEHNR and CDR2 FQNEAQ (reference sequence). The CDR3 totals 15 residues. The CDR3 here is CASSPRDRGNYGYTF. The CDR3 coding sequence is TGTGCCAGCAGCCCCCGGGACAGGGGCAACTATGGCTACACCTTC.

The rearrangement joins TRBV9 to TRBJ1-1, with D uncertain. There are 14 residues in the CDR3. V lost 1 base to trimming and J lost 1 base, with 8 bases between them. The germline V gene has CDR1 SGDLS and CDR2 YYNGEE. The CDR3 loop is CASSVQSGNTEAFF. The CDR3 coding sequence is TGTGCCAGCAGCGTACAGTCAGGGAACACTGAAGCTTTCTTT. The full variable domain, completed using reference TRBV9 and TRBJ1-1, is DSGVTQTPKHLITATGQRVTLRCSPRSGDLSVYWYQQSLDQGLQFLIQYYNGEERAKGNILERFSAQQFPDLHSELNLSSLELGDSALYFCASSVQSGNTEAFFGQGTRLTVV.

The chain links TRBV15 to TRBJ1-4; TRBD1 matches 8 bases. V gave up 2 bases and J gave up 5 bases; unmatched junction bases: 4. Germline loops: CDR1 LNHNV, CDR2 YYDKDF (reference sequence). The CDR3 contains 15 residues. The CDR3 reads CATSRQGALNEKLFF. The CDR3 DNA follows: TGTGCCACCAGCAGACAGGGGGCGCTGAATGAAAAACTGTTTTTT.

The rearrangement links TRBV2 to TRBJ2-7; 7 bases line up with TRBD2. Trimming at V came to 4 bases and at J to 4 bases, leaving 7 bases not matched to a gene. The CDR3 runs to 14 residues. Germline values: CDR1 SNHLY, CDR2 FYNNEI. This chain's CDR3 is CASSVGREWYEQYF. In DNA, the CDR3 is TGTGCCAGCAGTGTAGGGCGGGAGTGGTACGAGCAGTACTTC.

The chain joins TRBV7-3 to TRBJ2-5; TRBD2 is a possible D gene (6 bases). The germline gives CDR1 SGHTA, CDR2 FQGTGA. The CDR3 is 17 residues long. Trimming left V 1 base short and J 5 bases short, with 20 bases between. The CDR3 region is CASSLKGGADPRETQYF. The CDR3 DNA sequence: TGTGCCAGCAGCTTAAAGGGCGGGGCGGATCCGCGGGAGACCCAGTACTTC.

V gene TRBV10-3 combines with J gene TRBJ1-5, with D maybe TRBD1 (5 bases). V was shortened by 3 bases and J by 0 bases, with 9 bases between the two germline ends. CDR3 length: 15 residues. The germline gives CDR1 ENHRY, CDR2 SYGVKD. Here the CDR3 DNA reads TGTGCCATCAGTGACGGCGGACATAGCAATCAGCCCCAGCATTTT. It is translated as CAISDGGHSNQPQHF.

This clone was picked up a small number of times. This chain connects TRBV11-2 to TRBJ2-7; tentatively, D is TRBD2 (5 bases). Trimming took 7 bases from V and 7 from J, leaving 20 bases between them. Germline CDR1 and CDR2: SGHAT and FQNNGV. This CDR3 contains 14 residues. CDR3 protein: CASTLTVGAVEQYF. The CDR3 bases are TGTGCCAGCACCCTGACGGTGGGAGCTGTTGAGCAGTACTTC.

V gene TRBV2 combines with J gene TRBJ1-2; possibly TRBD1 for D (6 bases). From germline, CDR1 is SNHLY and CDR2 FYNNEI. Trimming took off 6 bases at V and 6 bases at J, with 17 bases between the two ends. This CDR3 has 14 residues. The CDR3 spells CASSTRGGRDGYTF. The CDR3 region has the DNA TGTGCCAGCAGCACGAGGGGGGGGCGCGATGGCTACACCTTC.

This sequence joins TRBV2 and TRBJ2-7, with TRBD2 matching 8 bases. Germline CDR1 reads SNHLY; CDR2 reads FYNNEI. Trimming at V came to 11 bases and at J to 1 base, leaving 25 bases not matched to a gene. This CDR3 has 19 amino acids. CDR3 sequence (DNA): TGTGCCGGACTTGGACAGAAAAAACATTCCGGGACTAGATCCTACGAGCAGTACTTC. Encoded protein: CAGLGQKKHSGTRSYEQYF.

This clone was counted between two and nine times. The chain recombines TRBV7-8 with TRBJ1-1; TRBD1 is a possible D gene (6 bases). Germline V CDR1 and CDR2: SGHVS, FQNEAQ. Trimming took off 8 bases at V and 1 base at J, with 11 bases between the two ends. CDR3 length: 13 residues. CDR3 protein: CASREDRNTEAFF. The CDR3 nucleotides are TGTGCCAGCCGGGAGGACAGGAACACTGAAGCTTTCTTT. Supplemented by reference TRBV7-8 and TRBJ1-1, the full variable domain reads GAGVSQSPRYKVAKRGQDVALRCDPISGHVSLFWYQQALGQGPEFLTYFQNEAQLDKSGLPSDRFFAERPEGSVSTLKIQRTQQEDSAVYLCASREDRNTEAFFGQGTRLTVV.